Following are 10 T cell receptor beta chains from one sample sequenced in a study of blood T cell repertoires in COVID-19. TCRdb keeps only in-frame clones here, not all; method: immunoSEQ multiplex PCR. The sample shows some 150,000 clones, around 84% of them seen only once. Sequencing was done on a sample of peripheral blood. The receptor set was obtained from a man in his forties with acute or convalescent COVID-19.

This chain connects TRBV5-6 to TRBJ1-2; a weak D match, TRBD1 (6 bases). The length of the CDR3 is 15 residues. The V and J ends lost 4 bases and 8 bases respectively, with 21 bases between them. CDR1 SGHDT and CDR2 YYEEEE come from the germline V gene. CDR3 sequence (DNA): TGTGCCAGCAGCCCCGGGACACTCCTTACAGAGGGCTACACCTTC. Residues: CASSPGTLLTEGYTF.

This chain links TRBV6-5 with TRBJ1-1, with a possible D match to TRBD1 (6 bases). V dropped 6 bases and J dropped 1 base, with 15 bases sitting between them. This CDR3 region has 15 residues. The germline CDR1 and CDR2 sequences are MNHEY and SVGAGI. CDR3 in amino acids: CASRNWDNSNTEAFF. DNA for the CDR3: TGTGCCAGCAGGAACTGGGACAACTCGAACACTGAAGCTTTCTTT.

Concerning this clone itself: The junction departs from the called germline gene at one end, perhaps through a read error. The gene calls are TRBV15 and TRBJ2-7, with D perhaps TRBD2 (7 bases). The CDR3 runs 14 residues. Germline CDR1 is LNHNV and CDR2 is YYDKDF (reference sequence). In nucleotides, the CDR3 is TGCGCCGCCGAGGGAGGGGGGGGAAACTACGAGCAGTACTTC. It is translated as CAAEGGGGNYEQYF.

The chain has TRBV27 and TRBJ1-2; TRBD1 matches at 10 bases. The ends lost 6 bases at V and 5 bases at J; junction bases unmatched: 9. Germline CDR1 reads MNHEY; CDR2 reads SMNVEV (reference sequence). CDR3 length: 15 residues. The CDR3 DNA is TGTGCCAGCAGAGTGAGACAGGGGGCAAATTATGGCTACACCTTC. Its protein is CASRVRQGANYGYTF.

The rearrangement uses TRBV2 and TRBJ1-2; D is ambiguous. Per germline, CDR1 SNHLY and CDR2 FYNNEI. The germline V and J ends were trimmed by 5 bases and 6 bases, with 7 bases remaining between them. This CDR3 spans 11 amino acids. The CDR3 sequence is CASSLENGYTF. CDR3 bases: TGTGCCAGCAGTTTGGAGAATGGCTACACCTTC.

The chain recombines TRBV28 with TRBJ1-2, with 9 bases lining up with TRBD1. Germline CDR1 MDHEN, CDR2 SYDVKM. The CDR3 has 15 amino acids. The junction had 5 bases not matched to a gene; V was cut back by 4 bases and J by 2 bases. For the CDR3, the DNA is TGTGCCAGCAGTTCAGCCGGGACAGGGAACTATGGCTACACCTTC. The encoded protein is CASSSAGTGNYGYTF.

This clone was counted between two and nine times. This rearrangement joins TRBV5-6 to TRBJ1-1, with 9 positions matching TRBD1. CDR1 and CDR2 (germline): SGHDT, YYEEEE. There are 15 residues in the CDR3. J lost 8 bases, V lost 0 bases, and 8 bases had no gene match. CDR3 sequence: CASSLVVQGAREAFF. The DNA for the CDR3 is TGTGCCAGCAGCTTGGTTGTACAGGGGGCAAGAGAAGCTTTCTTT.

The chain couples TRBV6-5 to TRBJ2-2; D is perhaps TRBD1 (5 bases). The length of the CDR3 is 12 residues. Trimming cost V 2 bases and J 7 bases, with 5 bases left between them. Germline CDR1 MNHEY, CDR2 SVGAGI. CDR3 nucleotides: TGTGCCAGCAGTTACAGGGGCGGGGAGCTGTTTTTT. Amino acid sequence: CASSYRGGELFF.

J is TRBJ1-5 and V is TRBV13; D is perhaps TRBD1 (5 bases). The CDR3 extends over 16 amino acids. V was trimmed by 5 bases and J by 6 bases, leaving 20 bases between them. CDR1 is PRHDT and CDR2 is FYEKMQ in the germline V gene (reference sequence). The CDR3 nucleotides are TGTGCCAGCAGCCGAACGGCGGGGGGAGGCGGTCAGCCCCAGCATTTT. Translated, it gives CASSRTAGGGGQPQHF.

This sequence joins TRBV18 and TRBJ1-1, with a tentative D call TRBD1 (6 bases). CDR3 length equals 15 residues. V dropped 3 bases and J dropped 1 base, with 12 bases sitting between them. Germline loops: CDR1 KGHSH, CDR2 LQKENI. In DNA, the CDR3 is TGTGCCAGCTCACCCTTCAGGGGCGGGAACACTGAAGCTTTCTTT. This gives the protein CASSPFRGGNTEAFF. Using reference TRBV18 and TRBJ1-1 for the parts outside the CDR3, the full variable domain is NAGVMQNPRHLVRRRGQEARLRCSPMKGHSHVYWYRQLPEEGLKFMVYLQKENIIDESGMPKERFSAEFPKEGPSILRIQQVVRGDSAAYFCASSPFRGGNTEAFFGQGTRLTVV.